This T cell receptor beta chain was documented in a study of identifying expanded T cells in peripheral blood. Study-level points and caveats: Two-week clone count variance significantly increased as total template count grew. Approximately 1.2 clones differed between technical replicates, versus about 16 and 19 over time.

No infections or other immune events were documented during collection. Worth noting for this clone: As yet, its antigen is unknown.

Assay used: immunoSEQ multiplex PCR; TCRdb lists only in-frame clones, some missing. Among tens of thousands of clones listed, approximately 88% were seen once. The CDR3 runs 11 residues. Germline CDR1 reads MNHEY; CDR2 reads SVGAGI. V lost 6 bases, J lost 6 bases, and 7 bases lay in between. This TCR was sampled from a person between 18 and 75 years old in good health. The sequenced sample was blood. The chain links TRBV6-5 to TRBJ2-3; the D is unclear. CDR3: CASSSWDTQYF. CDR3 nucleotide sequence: TGTGCCAGCAGCTCATGGGATACGCAGTATTTT.